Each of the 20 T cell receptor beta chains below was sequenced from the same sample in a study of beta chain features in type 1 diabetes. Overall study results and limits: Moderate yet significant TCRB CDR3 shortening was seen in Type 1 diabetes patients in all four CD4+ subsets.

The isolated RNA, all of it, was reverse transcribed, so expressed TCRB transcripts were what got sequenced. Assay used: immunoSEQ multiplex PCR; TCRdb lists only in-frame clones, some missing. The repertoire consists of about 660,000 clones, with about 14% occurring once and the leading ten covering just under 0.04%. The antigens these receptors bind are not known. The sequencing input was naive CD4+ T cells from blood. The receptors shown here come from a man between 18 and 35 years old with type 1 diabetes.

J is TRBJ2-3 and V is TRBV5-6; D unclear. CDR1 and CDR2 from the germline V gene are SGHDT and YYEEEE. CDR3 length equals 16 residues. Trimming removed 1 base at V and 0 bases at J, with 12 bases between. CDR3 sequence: CASSLPSAASTDTQYF. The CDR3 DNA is TGTGCCAGCAGCTTGCCTTCCGCGGCTAGCACAGATACGCAGTATTTT.

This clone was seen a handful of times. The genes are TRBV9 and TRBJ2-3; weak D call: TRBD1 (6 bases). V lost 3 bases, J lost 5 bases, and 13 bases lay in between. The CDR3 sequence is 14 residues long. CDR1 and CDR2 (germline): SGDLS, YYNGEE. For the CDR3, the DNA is TGTGCCAGCAGCGCACAGGGTAGGCGAGATACGCAGTATTTT. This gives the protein CASSAQGRRDTQYF. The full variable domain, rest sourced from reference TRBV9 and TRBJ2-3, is DSGVTQTPKHLITATGQRVTLRCSPRSGDLSVYWYQQSLDQGLQFLIQYYNGEERAKGNILERFSAQQFPDLHSELNLSSLELGDSALYFCASSAQGRRDTQYFGPGTRLTVL.

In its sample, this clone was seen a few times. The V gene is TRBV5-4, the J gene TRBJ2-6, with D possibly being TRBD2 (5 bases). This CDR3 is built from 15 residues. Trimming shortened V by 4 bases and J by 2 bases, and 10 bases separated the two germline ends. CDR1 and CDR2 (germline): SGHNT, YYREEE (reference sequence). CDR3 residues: CASSPGKAGANVLTF. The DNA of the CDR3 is TGTGCCAGCAGCCCCGGGAAGGCTGGGGCCAACGTCCTGACTTTC.

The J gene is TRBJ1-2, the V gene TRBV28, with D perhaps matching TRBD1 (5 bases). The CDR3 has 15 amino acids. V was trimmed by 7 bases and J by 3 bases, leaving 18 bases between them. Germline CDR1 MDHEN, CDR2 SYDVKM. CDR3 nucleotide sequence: TGTGCCAGCATTACAGGAGGGTCATATCACTATGGCTACACCTTC. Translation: CASITGGSYHYGYTF.

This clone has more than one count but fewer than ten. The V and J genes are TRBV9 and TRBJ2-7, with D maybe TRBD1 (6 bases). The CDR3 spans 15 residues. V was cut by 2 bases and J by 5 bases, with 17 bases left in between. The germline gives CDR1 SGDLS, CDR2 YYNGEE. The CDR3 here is CASSVTGTMDHEQYF. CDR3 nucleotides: TGTGCCAGCAGCGTGACCGGGACAATGGACCACGAGCAGTACTTC.

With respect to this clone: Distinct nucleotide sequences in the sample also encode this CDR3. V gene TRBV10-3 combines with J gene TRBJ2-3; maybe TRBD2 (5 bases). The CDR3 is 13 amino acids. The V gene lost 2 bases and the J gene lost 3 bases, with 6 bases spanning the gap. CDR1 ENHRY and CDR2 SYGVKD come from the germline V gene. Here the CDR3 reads CAISEGGTDTQYF. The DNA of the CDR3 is TGTGCCATCAGTGAGGGAGGAACAGATACGCAGTATTTT.

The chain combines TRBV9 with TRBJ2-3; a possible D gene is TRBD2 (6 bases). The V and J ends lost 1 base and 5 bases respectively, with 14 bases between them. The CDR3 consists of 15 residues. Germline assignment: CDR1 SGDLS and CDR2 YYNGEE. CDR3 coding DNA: TGTGCCAGCAGCGTAAATTCGGCGGGAAGAGATACGCAGTATTTT. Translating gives CASSVNSAGRDTQYF.

CDR3 amino acids: CASSAFSGANVLTF. CDR3 in DNA: TGTGCCAGCAGCGCTTTTTCTGGGGCCAACGTCCTGACTTTC. The chain employs TRBV5-6 and TRBJ2-6; D unresolved. CDR1 is SGHDT and CDR2 is YYEEEE in the germline V gene. CDR3 length: 14 amino acids. Trimming shortened V by 4 bases and J by 1 base, and 6 bases separated the two germline ends. Full variable domain (missing parts from reference TRBV5-6 and TRBJ2-6): DAGVTQSPTHLIKTRGQQVTLRCSPKSGHDTVSWYQQALGQGPQFIFQYYEEEERQRGNFPDRFSGHQFPNYSSELNVNALLLGDSALYLCASSAFSGANVLTFGAGSRLTVL.

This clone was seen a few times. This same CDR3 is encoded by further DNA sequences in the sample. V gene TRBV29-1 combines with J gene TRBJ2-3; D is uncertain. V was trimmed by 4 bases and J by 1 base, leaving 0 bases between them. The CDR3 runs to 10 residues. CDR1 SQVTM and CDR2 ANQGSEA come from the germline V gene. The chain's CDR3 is CSVGTDTQYF. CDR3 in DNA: TGCAGCGTTGGCACAGATACGCAGTATTTT.

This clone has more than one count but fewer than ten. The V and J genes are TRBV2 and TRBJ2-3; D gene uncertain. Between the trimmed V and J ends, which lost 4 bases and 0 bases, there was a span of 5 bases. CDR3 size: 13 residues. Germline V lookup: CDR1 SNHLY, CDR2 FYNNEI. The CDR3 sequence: CASSVDSTDTQYF. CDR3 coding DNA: TGTGCCAGCAGTGTCGACAGCACAGATACGCAGTATTTT.

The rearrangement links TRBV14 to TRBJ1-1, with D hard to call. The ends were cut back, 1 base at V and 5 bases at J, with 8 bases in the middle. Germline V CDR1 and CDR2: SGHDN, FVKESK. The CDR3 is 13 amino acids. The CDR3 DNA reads TGTGCCAGCAGCCAAGTTTGGGGAACTGAAGCTTTCTTT. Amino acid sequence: CASSQVWGTEAFF.

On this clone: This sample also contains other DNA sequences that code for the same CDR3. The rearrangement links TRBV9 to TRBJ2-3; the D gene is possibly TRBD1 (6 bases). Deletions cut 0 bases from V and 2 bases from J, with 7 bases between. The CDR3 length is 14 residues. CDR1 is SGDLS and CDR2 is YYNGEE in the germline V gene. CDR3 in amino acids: CASSVAGATDTQYF. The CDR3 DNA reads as TGTGCCAGCAGCGTAGCAGGGGCCACAGATACGCAGTATTTT.

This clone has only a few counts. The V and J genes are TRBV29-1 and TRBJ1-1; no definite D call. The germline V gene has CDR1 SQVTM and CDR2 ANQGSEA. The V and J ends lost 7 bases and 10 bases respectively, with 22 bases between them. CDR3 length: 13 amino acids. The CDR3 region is CSATPAGLAGAFF. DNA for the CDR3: TGCAGCGCCACTCCGGCAGGATTGGCGGGAGCTTTCTTT.

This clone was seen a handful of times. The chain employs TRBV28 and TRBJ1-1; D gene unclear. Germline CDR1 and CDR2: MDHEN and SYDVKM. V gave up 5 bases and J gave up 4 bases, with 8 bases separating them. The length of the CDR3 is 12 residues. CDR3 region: CASSPLATEAFF. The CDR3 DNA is TGTGCCAGCAGTCCACTAGCCACTGAAGCTTTCTTT.

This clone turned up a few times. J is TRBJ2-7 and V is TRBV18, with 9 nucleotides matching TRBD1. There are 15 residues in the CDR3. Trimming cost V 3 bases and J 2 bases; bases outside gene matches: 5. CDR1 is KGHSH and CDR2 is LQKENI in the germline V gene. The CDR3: CASSPGTGSPYEQYF. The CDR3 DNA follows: TGTGCCAGCTCACCCGGGACAGGGTCCCCCTACGAGCAGTACTTC. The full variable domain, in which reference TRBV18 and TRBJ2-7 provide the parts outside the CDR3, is NAGVMQNPRHLVRRRGQEARLRCSPMKGHSHVYWYRQLPEEGLKFMVYLQKENIIDESGMPKERFSAEFPKEGPSILRIQQVVRGDSAAYFCASSPGTGSPYEQYFGPGTRLTVT.

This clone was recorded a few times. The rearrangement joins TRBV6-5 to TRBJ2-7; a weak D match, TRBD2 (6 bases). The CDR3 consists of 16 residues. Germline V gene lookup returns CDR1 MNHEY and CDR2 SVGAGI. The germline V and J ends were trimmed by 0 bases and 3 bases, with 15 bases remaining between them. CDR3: CASSYSGSGVYYEQYF. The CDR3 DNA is TGTGCCAGCAGTTACTCAGGATCGGGGGTATACTACGAGCAGTACTTC.

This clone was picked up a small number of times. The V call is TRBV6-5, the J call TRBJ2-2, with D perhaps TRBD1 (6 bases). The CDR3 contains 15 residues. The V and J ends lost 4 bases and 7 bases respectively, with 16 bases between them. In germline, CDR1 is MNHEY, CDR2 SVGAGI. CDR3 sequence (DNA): TGTGCCAGCAGTTGGCAGTGGGGGCTCGACGGGGAGCTGTTTTTT. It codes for CASSWQWGLDGELFF.

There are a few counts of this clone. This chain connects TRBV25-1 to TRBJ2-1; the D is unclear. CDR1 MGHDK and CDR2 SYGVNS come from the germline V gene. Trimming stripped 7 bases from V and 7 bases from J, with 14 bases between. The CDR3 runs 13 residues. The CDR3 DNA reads TGTGCCAGCAACCTCCCGGGTGGGAATGAGCAGTTCTTC. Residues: CASNLPGGNEQFF.

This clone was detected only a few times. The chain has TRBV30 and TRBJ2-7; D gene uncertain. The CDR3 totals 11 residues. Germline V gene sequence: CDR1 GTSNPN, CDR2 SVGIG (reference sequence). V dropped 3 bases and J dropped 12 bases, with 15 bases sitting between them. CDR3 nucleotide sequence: TGTGCCTGGAGCGGTGCGACAATCATGTACTTC. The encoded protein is CAWSGATIMYF.

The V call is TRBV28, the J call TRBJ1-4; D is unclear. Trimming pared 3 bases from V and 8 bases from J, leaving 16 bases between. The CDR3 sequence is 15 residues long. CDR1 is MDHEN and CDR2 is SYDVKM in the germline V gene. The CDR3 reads CASSLTSVLGEKLFF. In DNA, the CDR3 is TGTGCCAGCAGTTTGACTTCGGTTTTGGGGGAAAAACTGTTTTTT.